This is a list of T cell receptor beta chains from one sample in a study of cytomegalovirus exposure and HLA in healthy donors. Some clones are missing from TCRdb's copy, which holds only in-frame ones; the method was immunoSEQ multiplex PCR. The sample holds approximately 110,000 clones, 60% to 80% seen once. Sequencing was done on a sample of PBMCs. These receptors came from a man aged 45 to 65 in good health and CMV-seropositive. Both conserved end residues are part of each CDR3. A D gene is named only where the DNA matches it firmly.

d_call,v_call,j_call,cdr3_aa,cdr3_nt
TRBD1,TRBV28,TRBJ1-4,CASSPGTGGEEKLFF,TGTGCCAGCAGTCCAGGGACAGGGGGGGAAGAAAAACTGTTTTTT
TRBD2,TRBV9,TRBJ2-7,CASSDSSAGTPYEQYF,TGTGCCAGCAGCGACTCCTCAGCGGGGACCCCCTACGAGCAGTACTTC
TRBD1,TRBV2,TRBJ2-5,CASRRDRGNQETQYF,TGTGCCAGCAGGAGGGACAGGGGGAATCAGGAGACCCAGTACTTC
NA,TRBV19,TRBJ2-7,CASSIGGARADEQYF,TGTGCCAGTAGTATAGGAGGAGCCAGGGCGGACGAGCAGTACTTC
NA,TRBV5-6,TRBJ1-2,CASSLGQVRGYTF,TGTGCCAGCAGCTTGGGACAGGTTAGGGGCTACACCTTC
NA,TRBV5-4,TRBJ2-7,CASSLNRDYEQYF,TGTGCCAGCAGCTTGAACAGGGACTACGAGCAGTACTTC
NA,TRBV25-1,TRBJ2-7,CASSGQLGEQYF,TGTGCCAGCAGTGGACAGTTAGGGGAGCAGTACTTC
TRBD1,TRBV28,TRBJ1-1,CASSPSGTGMNTEAFF,TGTGCCAGCAGTCCATCCGGGACAGGGATGAACACTGAAGCTTTCTTT
TRBD1,TRBV7-2,TRBJ1-5,CASSVRQGSQPQHF,TGTGCCAGCAGCGTGCGACAGGGCTCCCAGCCCCAGCATTTT
TRBD2,TRBV5-1,TRBJ2-1,CASSLTSGGVNEQFF,TGCGCCAGCAGCTTGACTAGCGGGGGAGTAAATGAGCAGTTCTTC
NA,TRBV7-3,TRBJ1-1,CASSLSSGLNTEAFF,TGTGCCAGCAGTTTAAGTAGTGGTCTGAACACTGAAGCTTTCTTT
NA,TRBV5-1,TRBJ2-2,CASDVPGAGELFF,TGCGCCAGCGACGTTCCGGGGGCCGGGGAGCTGTTTTTT
TRBD2,TRBV9,TRBJ2-1,CASSVVLSGTVNEQFF,TGTGCCAGCAGCGTAGTTTTAAGCGGGACGGTAAATGAGCAGTTCTTC
TRBD1,TRBV2,TRBJ1-1,CASSNQGADTEAFF,TGTGCCAGCAGTAACCAGGGGGCGGACACTGAAGCTTTCTTT
TRBD2,TRBV5-1,TRBJ2-7,CASSISGSRSYEQYF,TGCGCCAGCAGCATTAGCGGGAGTAGGTCCTACGAGCAGTACTTC
TRBD2,TRBV5-1,TRBJ2-2,CASSPASGGGYTGELFF,TGCGCCAGCAGCCCGGCGTCCGGCGGGGGGTACACCGGGGAGCTGTTTTTT
NA,TRBV6-1,TRBJ2-7,CASSEEVVLGNSYEQYF,TGTGCCAGCAGTGAGGAGGTCGTCCTCGGGAATTCCTACGAGCAGTACTTC
NA,TRBV14,TRBJ1-2,CASSQDGGPGGYTF,TGTGCCAGCAGCCAAGATGGGGGCCCTGGGGGCTACACCTTC
NA,TRBV5-6,TRBJ1-4,CASSLGGSGDEKLFF,TGTGCCAGCAGCTTGGGAGGGAGTGGAGATGAAAAACTGTTTTTT
TRBD2,TRBV5-6,TRBJ2-5,CASSSGLAVETQYF,TGTGCCAGCAGCTCGGGACTAGCGGTGGAGACCCAGTACTTC
NA,TRBV19,TRBJ1-4,CARHGEASTRLFF,TGTGCCAGGCACGGCGAGGCGTCGACTCGGCTGTTTTTT
TRBD1,TRBV18,TRBJ1-1,CASSEFVQGAGNTEAFF,TGTGCCAGCTCAGAATTCGTACAGGGGGCGGGGAACACTGAAGCTTTCTTT
NA,TRBV19,TRBJ1-2,CASSPRSGGNYGYTF,TGTGCCAGTAGTCCTCGCTCGGGGGGCAATTATGGCTACACCTTC
NA,TRBV19,TRBJ1-1,CASMGVRWNTEAFF,TGTGCCAGTATGGGAGTTAGGTGGAACACTGAAGCTTTCTTT